In its sample, the clone carrying this T cell receptor beta chain was seen many times. Its target is unknown. Assay used: immunoSEQ multiplex PCR; TCRdb lists only in-frame clones, some missing. The repertoire consists of thousands of clones, with about 20% occurring once and the leading ten covering roughly 10%. This entry comes from a study of sequential checkpoint blockade in melanoma. Study observations and caveats: For nivolumab-first patients, baseline tumor clonality was associated with response.

The CDR3 length is 15 residues. V was cut by 3 bases and J by 4 bases, with 13 bases left in between. Germline values: CDR1 SGHNT, CDR2 YENEEA. Regarding treatment: randomized to nivolumab then ipilimumab (arm A) or the reverse (arm B). This receptor was identified in a human donor with melanoma. The V call is TRBV11-3, the J call TRBJ2-1, with D perhaps matching TRBD1 (6 bases). Material: tumor tissue (inferred from file names), obtained from a patient given nivolumab and ipilimumab in sequence. CDR3 sequence: CASSLRTVDYNEQFF. DNA of the CDR3: TGTGCCAGCAGCTTGCGGACAGTCGATTACAATGAGCAGTTCTTC.